This T cell receptor (beta chain) was sequenced for a study of blood T cells in healthy people across ages. The CDR3 spans 18 residues. Trimming cost V 8 bases and J 1 base; bases outside gene matches: 14. Per the germline V gene, CDR1 is SEHNR and CDR2 is FQNEAQ (reference sequence). Primed by a sample-barcoded 5' primer and a J-beta primer mix, a second PCR proceeded for 7 to 11 cycles. From the 5' RACE reads, TCRdb called clonotypes with MiXCR, one entry per CDR3 protein. The top ten clones hold 20% to 25% of a sample with 600,000 to 850,000 distinct CDR3 sequences, around 40% of them seen once. V and J are TRBV7-9 and TRBJ2-3, with 11 positions matching TRBD2. The sample taken for sequencing was blood. The receptor was derived from a woman aged 55-70 years in good health. The CDR3 region is CASSQRAWTSGRTDTQYF. The CDR3 DNA is TGTGCCAGCTCTCAGAGGGCTTGGACTAGCGGGCGCACAGATACGCAGTATTTT.